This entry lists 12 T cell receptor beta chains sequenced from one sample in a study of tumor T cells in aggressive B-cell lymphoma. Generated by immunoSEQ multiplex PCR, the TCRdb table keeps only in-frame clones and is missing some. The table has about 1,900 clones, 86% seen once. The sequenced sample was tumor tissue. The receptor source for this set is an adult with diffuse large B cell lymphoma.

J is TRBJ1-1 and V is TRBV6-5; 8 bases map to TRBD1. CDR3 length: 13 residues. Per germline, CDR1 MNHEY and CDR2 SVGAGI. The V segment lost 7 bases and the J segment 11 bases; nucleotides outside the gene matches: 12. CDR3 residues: CASTTRGRGLAFF. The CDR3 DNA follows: TGTGCCAGCACCACCAGGGGCAGGGGGCTGGCTTTCTTT.

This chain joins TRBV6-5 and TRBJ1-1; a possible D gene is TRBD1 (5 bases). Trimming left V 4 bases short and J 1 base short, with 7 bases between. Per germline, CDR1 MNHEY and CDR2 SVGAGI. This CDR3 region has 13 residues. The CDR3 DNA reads TGTGCCAGCAGTTCCGGACAGAACACTGAAGCTTTCTTT. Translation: CASSSGQNTEAFF.

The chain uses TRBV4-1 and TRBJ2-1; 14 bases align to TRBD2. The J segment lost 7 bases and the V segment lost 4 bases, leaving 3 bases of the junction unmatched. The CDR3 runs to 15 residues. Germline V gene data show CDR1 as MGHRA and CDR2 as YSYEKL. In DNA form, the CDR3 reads TGCGCCAGCAGCCTCGGGACTAGCGGGAGAAATGAGCAGTTCTTC. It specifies CASSLGTSGRNEQFF.

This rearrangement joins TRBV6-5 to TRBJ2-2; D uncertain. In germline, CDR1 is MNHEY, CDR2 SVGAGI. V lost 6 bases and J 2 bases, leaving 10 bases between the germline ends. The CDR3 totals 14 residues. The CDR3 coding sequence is TGTGCCAGCAGGATACAGACAAACACCGGGGAGCTGTTTTTT. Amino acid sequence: CASRIQTNTGELFF.

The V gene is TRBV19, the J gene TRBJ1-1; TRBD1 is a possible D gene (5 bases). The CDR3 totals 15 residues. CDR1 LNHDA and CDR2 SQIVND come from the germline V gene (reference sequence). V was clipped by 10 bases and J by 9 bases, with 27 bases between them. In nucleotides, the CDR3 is TGTGCCACCATACCCCAGGGCAGGTGGGGAACTAAAGCTTTCTTT. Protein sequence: CATIPQGRWGTKAFF.

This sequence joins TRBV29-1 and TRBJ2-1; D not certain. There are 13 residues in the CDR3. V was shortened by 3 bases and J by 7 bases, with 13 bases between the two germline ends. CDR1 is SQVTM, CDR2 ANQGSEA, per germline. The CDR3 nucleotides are TGCAGCGTTGATAGTCTTATCGCTAATGAGCAGTTCTTC. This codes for CSVDSLIANEQFF.

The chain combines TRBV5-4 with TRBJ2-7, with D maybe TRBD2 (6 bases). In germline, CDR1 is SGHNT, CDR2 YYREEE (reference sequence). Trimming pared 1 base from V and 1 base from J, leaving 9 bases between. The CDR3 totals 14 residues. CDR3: CASSLRSGSYEQYF. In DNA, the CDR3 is TGTGCCAGCAGCTTGCGTAGCGGTTCCTACGAGCAGTACTTC.

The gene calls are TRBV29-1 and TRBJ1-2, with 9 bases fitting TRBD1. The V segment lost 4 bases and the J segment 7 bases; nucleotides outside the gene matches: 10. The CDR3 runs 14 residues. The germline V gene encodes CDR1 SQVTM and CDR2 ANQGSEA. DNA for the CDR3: TGCAGCGTTGCAGGGGGGACAGGGTATGCTGGCTACACCTTC. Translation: CSVAGGTGYAGYTF.

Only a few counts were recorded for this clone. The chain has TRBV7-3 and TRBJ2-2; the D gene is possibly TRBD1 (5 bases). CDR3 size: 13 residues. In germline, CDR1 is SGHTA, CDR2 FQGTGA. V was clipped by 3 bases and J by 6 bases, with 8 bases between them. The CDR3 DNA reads TGTGCCAGCAGCTTTGACAGCTCCGGGGAGCTGTTTTTT. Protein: CASSFDSSGELFF.

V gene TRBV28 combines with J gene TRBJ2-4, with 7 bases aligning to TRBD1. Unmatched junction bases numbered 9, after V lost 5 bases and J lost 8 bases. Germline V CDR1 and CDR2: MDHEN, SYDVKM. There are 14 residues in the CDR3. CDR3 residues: CASSVGTAWDIQYF. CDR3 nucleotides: TGTGCCAGCAGTGTCGGGACAGCTTGGGACATTCAGTACTTC. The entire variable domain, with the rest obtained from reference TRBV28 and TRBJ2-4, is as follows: DVKVTQSSRYLVKRTGEKVFLECVQDMDHENMFWYRQDPGLGLRLIYFSYDVKMKEKGDIPEGYSVSREKKERFSLILESASTNQTSMYLCASSVGTAWDIQYFGAGTRLSVL.

Here the CDR3 reads CASSEGQGAWETQYF. As DNA, the CDR3 is TGCGCCAGCAGCGAGGGACAGGGGGCTTGGGAGACCCAGTACTTC. The chain combines TRBV5-1 with TRBJ2-5, with TRBD1 matching over 12 bases. Trimming removed 4 bases from V and 5 bases from J; junction bases left unmatched: 6. Germline V gene data show CDR1 as SGHRS and CDR2 as YFSETQ. This CDR3 has 15 residues.

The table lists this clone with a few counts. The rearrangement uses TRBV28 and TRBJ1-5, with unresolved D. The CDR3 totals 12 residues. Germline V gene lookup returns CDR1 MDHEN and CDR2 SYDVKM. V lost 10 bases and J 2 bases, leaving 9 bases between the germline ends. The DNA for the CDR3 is TGTGCCACCCTAACTGGCAATCAGCCCCAGCATTTT. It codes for CATLTGNQPQHF.